The next 17 T cell receptor beta chains were all read from a single sample in a study of cytomegalovirus exposure and HLA in healthy donors. The PCR contained 60 Vbeta and 13 Jbeta primers. Profiling relied on immunoSEQ multiplex PCR, and the TCRdb table lists in-frame clones only, not all of them. The sample records around 79,000 clones, around 70% being singletons. The sequenced sample consisted of PBMCs. Receptor source: a woman aged 40 to 50 in good health and CMV-seropositive.

The rearrangement uses TRBV7-9 and TRBJ1-1; D not certain. This CDR3 has 13 residues. Germline V gene lookup returns CDR1 SEHNR and CDR2 FQNEAQ (reference sequence). The V and J ends lost 1 base and 8 bases respectively, with 11 bases between them. As DNA, the CDR3 is TGTGCCAGCAGCTTAGAAGGCGGTAGAGAAGCTTTCTTT. This codes for CASSLEGGREAFF.

This clone was detected once. The V call is TRBV28, the J call TRBJ2-2; 7 bases are a match to TRBD2. V was pared by 7 bases and J by 5 bases, with 10 bases of the junction left unmatched. Germline CDR1 is MDHEN and CDR2 is SYDVKM. CDR3 length: 15 amino acids. DNA of the CDR3: TGTGCCAGCACCCTTCCACTGGGAGGGACCGGGGAGCTGTTTTTT. It specifies CASTLPLGGTGELFF.

This chain uses TRBV20-1 with TRBJ2-5; D gene unclear. CDR3 size: 11 residues. Germline values: CDR1 DFQATT, CDR2 SNEGSKA (reference sequence). The germline V and J ends were trimmed by 2 bases and 3 bases, with 4 bases remaining between them. The CDR3 DNA reads as TGCAGTGCTAGACACAAAGAGACCCAGTACTTC. Its translation is CSARHKETQYF.

The rearrangement links TRBV7-6 to TRBJ2-1; 7 nucleotides match TRBD2. The CDR3 covers 14 residues. Germline CDR1 and CDR2: SGHVS and FNYEAQ. Trimming cost V 0 bases and J 6 bases; bases outside gene matches: 2. CDR3 in amino acids: CASSLAASGNEQFF. The CDR3 region has the DNA TGTGCCAGCAGCTTAGCTGCTAGCGGCAATGAGCAGTTCTTC. The full variable domain, rest sourced from reference TRBV7-6 and TRBJ2-1, is GAGVSQSPRYKVTKRGQDVALRCDPISGHVSLYWYRQALGQGPEFLTYFNYEAQQDKSGLPNDRFSAERPEGSISTLTIQRTEQRDSAMYRCASSLAASGNEQFFGPGTRLTVL.

The chain couples TRBV18 to TRBJ1-5; perhaps TRBD1 as D (5 bases). The CDR3 is made up of 14 amino acids. Trimming cost V 4 bases and J 0 bases, with 7 bases left between them. The V gene's germline CDR1 is KGHSH and CDR2 LQKENI. CDR3 in amino acids: CASSQTDSNQPQHF. For the CDR3, the DNA is TGTGCCAGCTCACAGACAGATAGCAATCAGCCCCAGCATTTT.

V gene TRBV27 combines with J gene TRBJ2-3; no firm D call. Germline-derived CDR1 and CDR2 are MNHEY and SMNVEV (reference sequence). V shed 3 bases and J shed 1 base, with 11 bases lying between them. This CDR3 comprises 15 residues. CDR3 in amino acids: CASSFQRLGTDTQYF. The CDR3 nucleotides are TGTGCCAGCAGTTTTCAGAGGTTGGGCACAGATACGCAGTATTTT.

This clone was picked up a small number of times. The chain has TRBV6-4 and TRBJ2-1, with 14 bases that match TRBD2. There are 16 residues in the CDR3. V shed 3 bases, J shed 7 bases, and the junction held 5 bases outside the gene matches. Germline CDR1 reads MRHNA; CDR2 reads SNTAGT. In DNA, the CDR3 is TGTGCCAGCAGTGAGGCCGGGACTAGCGGGAGTAATGAGCAGTTCTTC. Its protein is CASSEAGTSGSNEQFF.

The genes are TRBV18 and TRBJ2-7; D perhaps matches TRBD1 (5 bases). The CDR3 is 14 residues long. Germline CDR1 KGHSH, CDR2 LQKENI. V was trimmed by 3 bases and J by 1 base, leaving 10 bases between them. In DNA form, the CDR3 reads TGTGCCAGCTCACCGCTGCAGGGTTCCTACGAGCAGTACTTC. It translates to CASSPLQGSYEQYF.

The chain is built from TRBV29-1 and TRBJ2-7; TRBD2 matches 11 bases. J lost 5 bases, V lost 3 bases, and 6 bases had no gene match. The CDR3 extends over 14 amino acids. The germline V gene encodes CDR1 SQVTM and CDR2 ANQGSEA. The CDR3 nucleotides are TGCAGCGTTGACCATAGCGGGAGGGACGACGAGCAGTACTTC. Protein: CSVDHSGRDDEQYF.

The V call is TRBV9, the J call TRBJ2-1; tentatively, D is TRBD1 (5 bases). With 2 bases removed from V and 6 bases from J, the gap between germline ends came to 15 bases. The CDR3 consists of 15 residues. Germline V gives CDR1 SGDLS, CDR2 YYNGEE. This CDR3 is CASSVYPGQGNEQFF. In DNA, the CDR3 is TGTGCCAGCAGCGTTTATCCAGGGCAGGGCAATGAGCAGTTCTTC. The full variable domain, with the rest looked up from reference TRBV9 and TRBJ2-1, is DSGVTQTPKHLITATGQRVTLRCSPRSGDLSVYWYQQSLDQGLQFLIQYYNGEERAKGNILERFSAQQFPDLHSELNLSSLELGDSALYFCASSVYPGQGNEQFFGPGTRLTVL.

The gene calls are TRBV10-3 and TRBJ1-3; the D is unclear. CDR3 length: 16 residues. Germline V gene lookup returns CDR1 ENHRY and CDR2 SYGVKD. V lost 3 bases and J lost 0, with 12 bases in between. CDR3 sequence reads: CAISEVVTLSGNTIYF. The CDR3 nucleotides are TGTGCCATCAGTGAAGTGGTCACTCTCTCTGGAAACACCATATATTTT.

The rearrangement joins TRBV7-3 to TRBJ1-1; no clear D gene. V was clipped by 0 bases and J by 5 bases, with 13 bases between them. Germline V gene lookup returns CDR1 SGHTA and CDR2 FQGTGA. This CDR3 has 15 residues. This chain's CDR3 is CASSLTPQAVTEAFF. The DNA for the CDR3 is TGTGCCAGCAGCTTAACCCCCCAAGCGGTTACTGAAGCTTTCTTT.

The V gene is TRBV7-2, the J gene TRBJ1-6, with a possible D match to TRBD1 (6 bases). Trimming cost V 5 bases and J 3 bases, with 8 bases left between them. The CDR3 runs to 14 residues. Germline CDR1 and CDR2: SGHTA and FQGNSA. CDR3: CASSADSYNSPLHF. CDR3 bases: TGTGCCAGCAGCGCGGACAGCTATAATTCACCCCTCCACTTT.

The CDR3 DNA reads TGTGCCAGCAGCCATGGACAATTTAGCAATCAGCCCCAGCATTTT. The encoded protein is CASSHGQFSNQPQHF. The chain carries TRBV6-4 and TRBJ1-5; weak D call: TRBD1 (5 bases). The germline V and J ends were trimmed by 6 bases and 0 bases, with 12 bases remaining between them. This CDR3 comprises 15 residues. From germline, CDR1 is MRHNA and CDR2 SNTAGT.

This chain joins TRBV2 and TRBJ2-7; no clear D gene. V lost 3 bases and J lost 3, with 3 bases in between. CDR3 length equals 11 residues. Germline V gene data show CDR1 as SNHLY and CDR2 as FYNNEI. The CDR3: CASSDRYEQYF. The CDR3 DNA follows: TGTGCCAGCAGTGATCGCTACGAGCAGTACTTC.

V and J are TRBV7-9 and TRBJ2-7; a possible D gene is TRBD1 (5 bases). Looked up from germline, CDR1 is SEHNR and CDR2 is FQNEAQ (reference sequence). V gave up 4 bases and J gave up 2 bases, with 18 bases separating them. The length of the CDR3 is 16 residues. The CDR3 sequence is CASSSEASDRPYEQYF. In DNA, the CDR3 is TGTGCCAGCAGCTCAGAGGCGTCAGACAGACCCTACGAGCAGTACTTC.

The genes are TRBV19 and TRBJ2-3, with 7 nucleotides matching TRBD2. V dropped 8 bases and J dropped 8; count of bases not matched to a gene: 7. Germline values: CDR1 LNHDA, CDR2 SQIVND (reference sequence). The CDR3 sequence is 12 residues long. CDR3 in amino acids: CASGDWGGTQYF. The CDR3 region has the DNA TGTGCCAGTGGAGATTGGGGGGGTACGCAGTATTTT.